Included here is one TCR beta chain sequence, with context. Its antigen is not known. The entry originates in a study of cytomegalovirus exposure and HLA in healthy donors. Study at large: Membership in the Caucasian-associated ancestry cluster was found for 65% to 85% of 350 to 450 genotyped donors.

The PCR was carried out with 60 Vbeta primers and 13 Jbeta primers. Generated by immunoSEQ multiplex PCR, the TCRdb table keeps only in-frame clones and is missing some. Among about 120,000 clones listed, roughly 78% were seen once. V shed 4 bases, J shed 8 bases, and the junction held 4 bases outside the gene matches. CDR1 and CDR2 from the germline V gene are SGHTA and FQGNSA. The CDR3 covers 13 residues. Whole-study results and caveats: For TCR beta chains, V- and J-gene trimming was later linked to a missense DCLRE1C variant.

The V gene is TRBV7-2, the J gene TRBJ1-4; TRBD1 aligns across 7 bases. Input material: PBMCs. This sequence originates from a woman aged 25 to 39 in good health and CMV-seropositive. CDR3 sequence (DNA): TGTGCCAGCAGCTGGGGACAGTTCGAAAAACTGTTTTTT. It codes for CASSWGQFEKLFF.